This TCR beta chain derives from a study of T cells in Graves' hyperthyroidism and ophthalmopathy. This clonotype was counted a few times. A much bigger clone sits one base away, suggesting this may be a read error. These patients, aged 18 to 65, had recently diagnosed hyperthyroidism lasting under 2 months. Uncontrolled infection, other autoimmune disease, pregnancy or lactation led to exclusion. Diagnostic decisions used clinical symptoms, serum thyroxine and TRAb, thyroid ultrasound and orbital computed tomography. Amplification of TCR beta CDR3 regions was performed using RNA transcripts as template. A set of HTBI primers served as the primers for a first-round RT-PCR of the TCR CDR3. Each CDR3 protein gets one entry after TCRdb re-called the multiplex PCR reads with MiXCR. The data show approximately 400,000 distinct CDR3 sequences, with more than 15% seen just once and approximately 8% held by the top ten.

The CDR3 consists of 12 residues. Per germline, CDR1 SGHVS and CDR2 FQNEAQ. Material for sequencing was blood. The V gene is TRBV7-8, the J gene TRBJ2-7, with D possibly TRBD1 on 5 matching bases. This receptor was taken from a woman in her late teens or twenties with Graves' hyperthyroidism. CDR3 in DNA: TGTGCCAGCAGCATGACAGATTACGAGCGGTACTTC. Translation: CASSMTDYERYF.